This T cell receptor (beta chain) was retrieved from a study of radiation and T cells in renal cell carcinoma. Study-level information: Nephrectomy followed 15 Gy stereotactic body radiation by 4 weeks.

The sample's time point: blood 2 weeks post-SBRT. As for treatment: 15 Gy SBRT to primary tumor, nephrectomy 4 weeks later. Clear cell pathology was present in this patient's renal cell carcinoma. The table came from immunoSEQ multiplex PCR; TCRdb's copy has only in-frame clones and leaves some out. The profile shows some 120,000 clones, more than 80% of them singletons. General study points: Top tumor clonotypes rose in blood 2 weeks post-radiation, then contracted. Pretreatment tumor biopsies were lacking, so baseline clonotypes are unknown.

V lost 3 bases to trimming and J lost 4 bases; unmatched junction nucleotides: 1. Germline V gene sequence: CDR1 SGHTA, CDR2 FQGNSA. The CDR3 length is 13 residues. In regard to this clone: Its cognate antigen is unknown.

This chain connects TRBV7-2 to TRBJ2-3; TRBD2 agrees at 7 bases. Source: blood, taken from a patient whose treatment included radiotherapy and nephrectomy. The source is an older woman with renal cell carcinoma. CDR3 in DNA: TGTGCCAGCAGCTTCCGGGGGGCAGATACGCAGTATTTT. Its translation: CASSFRGADTQYF.